The 3 T cell receptor beta chains given below trace back to one sample, sequenced in a study of shared clonotypes between healthy human individuals. Only in-frame clones appear in the TCRdb table, and some are missing; sequencing was by immunoSEQ multiplex PCR. The profile shows some 2.4 million clones, more than 85% of them singletons. Sequencing input: naive CD4+ T cells from PBMCs. Subset in this sample: CD45RA+ positively selected. The origin of the receptors is a young man in good health. Some clones in this sample may be carry-over from other donors' samples.

On this clone: The junction departs from germline at one end; a sequencing error may be responsible. The rearrangement uses TRBV4-2 and TRBJ2-7; 10 nucleotides agree with TRBD2. CDR3 length equals 20 residues. CDR1 is LGHNA, CDR2 YNFKEQ, per germline. The CDR3 spells CASNQDNAASGSTRSYEQYF. The CDR3 nucleotides read TGTGCCAGCAACCAAGATAACGCGGCTAGCGGGAGCACGAGGTCCTACGAGCAGTACTTC.

This clone was seen a single time. The J gene is TRBJ1-2, the V gene TRBV28; 7 bases align to TRBD1. J lost 2 bases, V lost 6 bases, and 9 bases had no gene match. The CDR3 totals 15 residues. In germline, CDR1 is MDHEN, CDR2 SYDVKM. CDR3 DNA sequence: TGTGCCAGCAGACCCGGGGGACAGACCAACTATGGCTACACCTTC. Its translation: CASRPGGQTNYGYTF.

The rearrangement joins TRBV21-1 to TRBJ1-4; the table's D gene call, TRBD1, was not cross checked with the DNA. TRBV21-1 is flagged as a pseudogene. The CDR3 contains 12 residues. As DNA, the CDR3 is TGTGCCAGCAGCCGGGACAGCGAAAAACTGTTTTTT. It translates to CASSRDSEKLFF.